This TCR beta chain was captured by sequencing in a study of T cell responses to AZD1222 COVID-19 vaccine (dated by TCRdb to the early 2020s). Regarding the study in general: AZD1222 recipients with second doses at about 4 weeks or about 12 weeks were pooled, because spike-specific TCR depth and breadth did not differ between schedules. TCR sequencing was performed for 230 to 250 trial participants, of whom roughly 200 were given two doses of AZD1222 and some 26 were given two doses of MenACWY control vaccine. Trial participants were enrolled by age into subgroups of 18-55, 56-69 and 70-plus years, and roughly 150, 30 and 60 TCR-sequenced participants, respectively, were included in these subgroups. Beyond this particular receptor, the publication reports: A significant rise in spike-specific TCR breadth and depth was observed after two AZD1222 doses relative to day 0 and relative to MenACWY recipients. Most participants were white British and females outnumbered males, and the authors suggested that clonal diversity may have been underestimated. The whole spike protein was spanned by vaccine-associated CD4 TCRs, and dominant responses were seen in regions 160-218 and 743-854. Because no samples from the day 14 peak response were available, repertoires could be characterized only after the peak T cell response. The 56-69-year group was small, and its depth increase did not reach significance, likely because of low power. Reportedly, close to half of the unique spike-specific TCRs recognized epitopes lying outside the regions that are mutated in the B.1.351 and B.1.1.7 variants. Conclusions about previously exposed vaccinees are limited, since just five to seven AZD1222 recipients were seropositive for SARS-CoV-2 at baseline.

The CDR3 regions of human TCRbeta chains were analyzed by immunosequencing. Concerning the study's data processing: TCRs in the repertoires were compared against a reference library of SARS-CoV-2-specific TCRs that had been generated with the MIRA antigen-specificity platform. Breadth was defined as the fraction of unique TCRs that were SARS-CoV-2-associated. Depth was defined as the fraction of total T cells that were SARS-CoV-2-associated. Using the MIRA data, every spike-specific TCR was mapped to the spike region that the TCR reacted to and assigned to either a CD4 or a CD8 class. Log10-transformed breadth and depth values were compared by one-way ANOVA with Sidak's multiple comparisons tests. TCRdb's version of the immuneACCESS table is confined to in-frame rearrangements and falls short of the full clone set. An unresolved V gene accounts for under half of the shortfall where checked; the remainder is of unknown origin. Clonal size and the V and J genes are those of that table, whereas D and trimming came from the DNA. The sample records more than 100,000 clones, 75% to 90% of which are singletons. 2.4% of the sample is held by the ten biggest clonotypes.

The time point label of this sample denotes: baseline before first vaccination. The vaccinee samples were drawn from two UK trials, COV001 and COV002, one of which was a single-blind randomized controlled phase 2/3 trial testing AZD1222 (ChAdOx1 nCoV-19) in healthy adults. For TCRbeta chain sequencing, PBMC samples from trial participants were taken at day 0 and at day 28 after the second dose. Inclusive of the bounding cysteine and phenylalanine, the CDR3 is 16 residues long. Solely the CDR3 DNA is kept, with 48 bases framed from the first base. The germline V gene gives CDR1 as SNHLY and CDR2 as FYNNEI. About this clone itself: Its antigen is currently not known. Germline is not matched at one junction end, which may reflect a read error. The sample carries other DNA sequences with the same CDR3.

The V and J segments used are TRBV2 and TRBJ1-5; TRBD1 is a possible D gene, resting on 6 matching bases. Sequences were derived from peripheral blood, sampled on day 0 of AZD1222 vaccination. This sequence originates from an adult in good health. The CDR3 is CASSEGGRRSNQPQHF. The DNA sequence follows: TGTGCCAGCAGCGAAGGGGGACGGCGTTCCAATCAGCCCCAGCATTTT.